This TCR beta chain appears in the sequencing data of a study of preoperative IRX-2 immunotherapy in early breast cancer (dated by TCRdb to between 2019 and 2020). This clone was observed a single time. The antigen it recognizes is unknown. No clone much larger than this one lies a single base away; base qualities are absent. The V and J ends are trimmed by 6 bases and 6 bases, leaving 15 bases between them. Measured from the cysteine to the phenylalanine, the CDR3 is 13 residues long. The sequence is cut down to CDR3 DNA, 39 bases in frame from base 1. The germline V gene supplies CDR1 MNHGY and CDR2 SAAAGT. Library construction relied on the immunoSEQ multiplex PCR assay. TCRdb's version of the immuneACCESS table is confined to in-frame rearrangements and falls short of the full clone set. An unresolved V gene accounts for under half of the shortfall where checked; the remainder is of unknown origin. Counted in this sample were approximately 26,000 clones; about four fifths of them appeared once. The top ten constitute around 2.2% of the sample.

The sample's treatment or condition, from its label and the paper: preoperative locoregional IRX-2 cytokine immunotherapy. The samples were obtained from a phase Ib study that tested preoperative, locoregional IRX-2 cytokine immunotherapy meant to prime immune responses. Donors were patients with early-stage breast cancer who received IRX-2 before surgery. The origin of this receptor is a human donor with breast cancer. The V and J genes are TRBV6-8 and TRBJ2-7; possibly the D gene is TRBD2, per 6 matching bases. This sample comprised lymph node tissue, obtained before IRX-2 immunotherapy. The nucleotide sequence reads as follows: TGTGCCAGCAGCCAGGGACTGACTCCCGAGCAGTACTTC. The resulting protein is CASSQGLTPEQYF.